The TCR beta chain under discussion was sequenced for a study of graft-versus-host responses after intestinal transplantation. About the study: All recipients were given anti-thymocyte globulin induction, and tacrolimus and steroids were then administered for three to four years. Overall study results and limits: Within allografts, high graft-versus-host to host-versus-graft clonal ratios were seen among patients with graft-donor T cell macrochimerism. Recipient marrow held GvH clones, some first seen in ileum or blood. Early declines in HvG clones that occurred post-transplant were associated with peak circulating GvH clone levels.

This CDR3 comprises 14 residues. V shed 4 bases and J 0 bases; nucleotides not matched to a gene: 0. In germline, CDR1 is LNHDA, CDR2 SQIVND (reference sequence). TCRdb's copy holds only in-frame clones and misses some; the assay was immunoSEQ multiplex PCR. Of over 70,000 clones listed, roughly four fifths were seen once; the top ten hold about a sixth. In regard to this clone: Its antigen remains unknown.

This TCR was sampled from a human donor who received an intestinal transplant. Sequenced here: unstimulated CD8+ T cells sorted from spleen or lymph node cells, sampled before intestinal transplant. The chain recombines TRBV19 with TRBJ2-3, with 8 bases that match TRBD2. The CDR3 nucleotides are TGTGCCAGTAGTACTAGCGGGAGCACAGATACGCAGTATTTT. Translated: CASSTSGSTDTQYF. Full variable domain (remainder filled in from reference TRBV19 and TRBJ2-3): DGGITQSPKYLFRKEGQNVTLSCEQNLNHDAMYWYRQDPGQGLRLIYYSQIVNDFQKGDIAEGYSVSREKKESFPLTVTSAQKNPTAFYLCASSTSGSTDTQYFGPGTRLTVL.